The next 24 T cell receptor beta chains were all read from a single sample in a study of T cell responses to AZD1222 COVID-19 vaccine. Only in-frame clones appear in the TCRdb table, and some are missing; sequencing was by immunoSEQ multiplex PCR. This table holds 110,000 to 150,000 clones, 88% found once. The source was peripheral blood, collected 28 days after the second AZD1222 dose. The origin of the receptors is an adult who received the AZD1222 COVID-19 vaccine.

V and J are TRBV28 and TRBJ1-4, with 8 positions matching TRBD1. V was pared by 1 base and J by 8 bases, with 6 bases of the junction left unmatched. The CDR3 has 15 residues. The germline gives CDR1 MDHEN, CDR2 SYDVKM. CDR3 nucleotides: TGTGCCAGCAGTTTATCCGACAGGGGTAAAGAAAAACTGTTTTTT. Protein: CASSLSDRGKEKLFF.

This clone was seen a few times. V usage is TRBV11-2 and J usage is TRBJ2-5; 7 nucleotides match TRBD2. The germline V gene has CDR1 SGHAT and CDR2 FQNNGV. V gave up 3 bases and J gave up 4 bases; unmatched junction bases: 11. The CDR3 covers 16 residues. The CDR3 sequence is CASSFSAGVPSETQYF. The CDR3 DNA follows: TGTGCCAGCAGCTTCTCGGCGGGGGTCCCATCAGAGACCCAGTACTTC.

V is TRBV9 and J is TRBJ2-5; TRBD2 is a possible D gene (7 bases). Germline V lookup: CDR1 SGDLS, CDR2 YYNGEE. Trimming shortened V by 2 bases and J by 2 bases, and 13 bases separated the two germline ends. The CDR3 is 15 residues long. The chain's CDR3 is CASSVAGADQETQYF. The CDR3 bases are TGTGCCAGCAGCGTTGCGGGGGCCGATCAAGAGACCCAGTACTTC.

The chain combines TRBV12-5 with TRBJ2-1; 11 bases align to TRBD1. This CDR3 has 15 residues. V lost 6 bases and J lost 8; bases outside the gene matches: 9. Germline-derived CDR1 and CDR2 are LGHNT and FRNRAP. This CDR3 is CASGTGQGGLDEQFF. DNA for the CDR3: TGTGCTAGTGGCACGGGACAGGGGGGATTAGATGAGCAGTTCTTC.

This sequence joins TRBV7-2 and TRBJ2-1; perhaps TRBD2 as D (6 bases). Trimming stripped 2 bases from V and 7 bases from J, with 15 bases between. The CDR3 spans 15 residues. Germline V gene lookup returns CDR1 SGHTA and CDR2 FQGNSA. CDR3 loop: CASSLTRGLGNEQFF. CDR3 coding DNA: TGTGCCAGCAGCTTAACGCGGGGCTTGGGTAATGAGCAGTTCTTC.

This rearrangement joins TRBV30 to TRBJ1-6; perhaps TRBD1 as D (5 bases). The CDR3 is 14 amino acids. Trimming cost V 3 bases and J 4 bases, with 10 bases left between them. Germline V gives CDR1 GTSNPN, CDR2 SVGIG (reference sequence). The CDR3 DNA reads as TGTGCCTGGAGCCTACAGGTTTATAATTCACCCCTCCACTTT. As protein: CAWSLQVYNSPLHF. Based on the CDR3 plus reference TRBV30 and TRBJ1-6, the full variable domain is SQTIHQWPATLVQPVGSPLSLECTVEGTSNPNLYWYRQAAGRGLQLLFYSVGIGQISSEVPQNLSASRPQDRQFILSSKKLLLSDSGFYLCAWSLQVYNSPLHFGNGTRLTVT.

This rearrangement joins TRBV28 to TRBJ2-3; a weak D match, TRBD2 (5 bases). V lost 1 base and J lost 4, with 6 bases in between. Germline values: CDR1 MDHEN, CDR2 SYDVKM. The CDR3 is 13 residues long. The CDR3 nucleotides read TGTGCCAGCAGTTTATCGGGATCAGATACGCAGTATTTT. Its protein product is CASSLSGSDTQYF.

The chain recombines TRBV27 with TRBJ1-5; TRBD1 matches at 7 bases. The germline V gene has CDR1 MNHEY and CDR2 SMNVEV (reference sequence). The CDR3 extends over 15 amino acids. Trimming at V came to 3 bases and at J to 2 bases, leaving 4 bases not matched to a gene. The CDR3 DNA reads TGTGCCAGCAGTTTTGGCAGGGGGGGCAATCAGCCCCAGCATTTT. Protein sequence: CASSFGRGGNQPQHF.

This clone was recorded once. The chain has TRBV6-5 and TRBJ1-2; no firm D call. The germline V and J ends were trimmed by 11 bases and 2 bases, with 18 bases remaining between them. This CDR3 is built from 14 residues. Per the germline V gene, CDR1 is MNHEY and CDR2 is SVGAGI. CDR3 amino acids: CAATRQSGNYGYTF. Here the CDR3 DNA reads TGTGCCGCAACGAGACAATCGGGGAACTATGGCTACACCTTC.

The gene calls are TRBV7-2 and TRBJ2-3; 13 positions match TRBD2. With V trimmed by 5 bases and J by 1 base, 3 bases remained unmatched. There are 16 residues in the CDR3. The germline V gene encodes CDR1 SGHTA and CDR2 FQGNSA. The CDR3 DNA reads as TGTGCCAGCAGCACAGGACTAGCGGGGGGCACAGATACGCAGTATTTT. Protein product: CASSTGLAGGTDTQYF.

The J gene is TRBJ1-2, the V gene TRBV30; D call uncertain. The CDR3 consists of 12 residues. Germline-derived CDR1 and CDR2 are GTSNPN and SVGIG (reference sequence). Trimming took 4 bases from V and 1 from J, leaving 7 bases between them. Here the CDR3 DNA reads TGTGCCTGGACCGTTAATAACTATGGCTACACCTTC. It yields the protein CAWTVNNYGYTF.

The genes are TRBV7-9 and TRBJ2-7; the D gene is possibly TRBD2 (6 bases). This CDR3 is 14 amino acids long. Germline V gene lookup returns CDR1 SEHNR and CDR2 FQNEAQ (reference sequence). Trimming took off 4 bases at V and 1 base at J, with 11 bases between the two ends. CDR3 bases: TGTGCCAGCAGCTCCATGGAGGGATCCTACGAGCAGTACTTC. As protein: CASSSMEGSYEQYF.

The chain uses TRBV28 and TRBJ2-2; TRBD1 matches at 11 bases. V shed 0 bases, J shed 7 bases, and the junction held 7 bases outside the gene matches. Germline CDR1 reads MDHEN; CDR2 reads SYDVKM. This CDR3 spans 17 amino acids. CDR3 amino acids: CASSLWDRGQKGGELFF. In DNA, the CDR3 is TGTGCCAGCAGTTTATGGGACAGGGGGCAAAAGGGCGGGGAGCTGTTTTTT.

This rearrangement joins TRBV7-2 to TRBJ1-5; D gene uncertain. CDR1 is SGHTA and CDR2 is FQGNSA in the germline V gene. CDR3 length: 13 residues. With 1 base removed from V and 6 bases from J, the gap between germline ends came to 7 bases. The CDR3 region has the DNA TGTGCCAGCAGCTTAGATCCGGGTCAGCCCCAGCATTTT. The encoded protein is CASSLDPGQPQHF.

The chain carries TRBV12-3 or TRBV12-4 and TRBJ1-1; no clear D. The V end was cut by 6 bases, the J end by 0 bases, with 8 bases between. The CDR3 is made up of 13 amino acids. The CDR3, as DNA: TGTGCCAGCAGCCCGACGGTGAACACTGAAGCTTTCTTT. This codes for CASSPTVNTEAFF.

The chain couples TRBV12-3 or TRBV12-4 to TRBJ1-2; 9 nucleotides agree with TRBD1. Losses at the gene ends were 5 bases for V and 5 bases for J; bases not matched to a gene: 3. The CDR3 is made up of 13 amino acids. CDR3 DNA sequence: TGTGCCAGCAGTCCCGGACAGGGGTATGGCTACACCTTC. Protein: CASSPGQGYGYTF.

The rearrangement joins TRBV6-5 to TRBJ1-1; 7 bases agree with TRBD1. There are 15 residues in the CDR3. The junction had 11 bases not matched to a gene; V was cut back by 5 bases and J by 5 bases. Germline V gene sequence: CDR1 MNHEY, CDR2 SVGAGI. CDR3 sequence reads: CASSIEYRGGTEAFF. The CDR3 coding sequence is TGTGCCAGCAGTATCGAATACAGGGGAGGAACTGAAGCTTTCTTT.

The rearrangement uses TRBV3-1 (or the pseudogene TRBV3-2) and TRBJ2-5; 8 positions agree with TRBD2. V lost 6 bases and J lost 4; bases outside the gene matches: 10. The CDR3 runs 15 residues. Germline CDR1 reads LGHDT; CDR2 reads YNNKEL (reference sequence). CDR3 bases: TGTGCCAGCAGTCCCATGAGTAGCGGGACAGAGACCCAGTACTTC. Encoded protein: CASSPMSSGTETQYF.

This rearrangement joins TRBV5-1 to TRBJ1-3, with 7 bases fitting TRBD1. Germline lookup yields CDR1 SGHRS and CDR2 YFSETQ. The CDR3 covers 15 residues. V shed 4 bases and J 8 bases; nucleotides not matched to a gene: 12. The CDR3 spells CASSTGQRSLDTIYF. CDR3 in DNA: TGCGCCAGCAGCACGGGACAGCGGAGTTTGGACACCATATATTTT.

This chain connects TRBV28 to TRBJ1-2; perhaps TRBD1 as D (5 bases). From germline, CDR1 is MDHEN and CDR2 SYDVKM. This CDR3 is built from 17 residues. The V gene lost 3 bases and the J gene lost 0 bases, with 17 bases spanning the gap. The chain's CDR3 is CASSLERGTISNYGYTF. The CDR3 nucleotides read TGTGCCAGCAGTTTGGAGAGGGGCACAATTTCTAACTATGGCTACACCTTC.

This chain joins TRBV29-1 and TRBJ1-2; 7 bases map to TRBD1. The CDR3 has 13 amino acids. CDR1 SQVTM and CDR2 ANQGSEA come from the germline V gene. Unmatched junction bases numbered 11, after V lost 6 bases and J lost 7 bases. CDR3 nucleotide sequence: TGCAGCGTCGACAGGGAGCCTGGAGGTGGCTACACCTTC. Translation gives CSVDREPGGGYTF.

The V and J genes are TRBV7-2 and TRBJ2-2; no reliable D call. Trimming pared 8 bases from V and 1 base from J, leaving 11 bases between. The CDR3 runs to 14 residues. CDR1 and CDR2 (germline): SGHTA, FQGNSA. The CDR3 spells CASSPYRNTGELFF. CDR3 in DNA: TGTGCCAGCTCCCCCTACCGGAACACCGGGGAGCTGTTTTTT. The full variable domain, its missing parts supplied by reference TRBV7-2 and TRBJ2-2, is GAGVSQSPSNKVTEKGKDVELRCDPISGHTALYWYRQSLGQGLEFLIYFQGNSAPDKSGLPSDRFSAERTGGSVSTLTIQRTQQEDSAVYLCASSPYRNTGELFFGEGSRLTVL.

The chain couples TRBV5-1 to TRBJ1-1; TRBD1 might be the D (6 bases). This CDR3 is 13 amino acids long. Per the germline V gene, CDR1 is SGHRS and CDR2 is YFSETQ. Trimming stripped 4 bases from V and 1 base from J, with 8 bases between. The CDR3 region is CASSRTENTEAFF. CDR3 in DNA: TGCGCCAGCAGCCGGACAGAGAACACTGAAGCTTTCTTT.

The chain employs TRBV10-3 and TRBJ2-7; possible D gene TRBD1, 6 bases. The length of the CDR3 is 14 residues. Germline V gene lookup returns CDR1 ENHRY and CDR2 SYGVKD. V shed 7 bases and J shed 0 bases, with 13 bases lying between them. The chain's CDR3 is CAINPGAPSYEQYF. The CDR3 nucleotides are TGTGCCATCAATCCAGGGGCGCCCTCCTACGAGCAGTACTTC.